This T cell receptor beta chain was profiled in a study of early T cells in non-severe SARS-CoV-2 infection. Across the study: Unsorted whole-blood RNA was sequenced in bulk, leaving chains unpaired. Whole-study results and caveats: Matches to VDJdb favored anti-spike CD8 responses and missed private and CD4 specificities.

This clonotype was seen ten or more times. Its antigen is not identified. Trimming shortened V by 3 bases and J by 1 base, and 9 bases separated the two germline ends. This CDR3 comprises 14 residues. Per germline, CDR1 LGHNA and CDR2 YNFKEQ. Tagging with unique molecular identifiers was applied to individual cDNA molecules. TCRdb reanalysed the 5' RACE reads using MiXCR and keeps one entry per CDR3 protein. Of fewer than 35,000 distinct CDR3 sequences in the sample, roughly 9.3% are singletons; the top ten hold under 15%. The clonotype comes from an adult who was a healthcare worker with PCR-confirmed SARS-CoV-2 infection or an uninfected control (not recorded which). The sequencing sample was made of whole blood. V gene TRBV4-2 combines with J gene TRBJ1-1; tentatively, D is TRBD1 (6 bases). CDR3 sequence: CASSQGHPNTEAFF. In DNA, the CDR3 is TGTGCCAGCAGCCAGGGACACCCGAACACTGAAGCTTTCTTT.